This TCR beta chain originates from a study of blood T cell repertoires in COVID-19. As for the study in general: COVID-19 samples collected from the United States, Italy and Spain covered acute and convalescent phases.

In the original processing: How many nucleated cells were present was estimated from reference gene primer amplification. The method was immunoSEQ multiplex PCR; TCRdb's version includes in-frame clones alone and lacks a portion of them. V, J and clone size reflect that table, while D and trimming were determined from the DNA. The repertoire holds 30,000 to 40,000 clones, around nine tenths seen once, with 13% to 15% in the top ten. This CDR3 is 12 amino acids long. V shed 5 bases and J 10 bases; nucleotides not matched to a gene: 4. The chain is built from TRBV12-3 or TRBV12-4 and TRBJ2-1, with TRBD1 identical over 8 bases. The sequence derives from a human donor with active COVID-19. The donor label of this sample is uncertain. Source material: peripheral blood. The CDR3 is CASSRQGNEQFF. The CDR3 coding sequence is TGTGCCAGCAGTAGACAGGGGAACGAGCAGTTCTTC.